Listed below are T cell receptor beta chains from one sample, sequenced in a study of blood T cell repertoires in COVID-19. The data were produced by immunoSEQ multiplex PCR, yet TCRdb's version contains in-frame clones alone and is incomplete. The sample holds some 130,000 clones, roughly 87% seen once. Sequenced input: PBMCs or T cells enriched from blood (not recorded which). The receptors were sampled from a man aged 25-40 years who had recovered from COVID-19. The CDR3 runs from the conserved cysteine through the conserved F or W. D genes are given only for firm matches. Only some rows state a clone size, as once, few, many or a class for expanded clones.

v_gene: TRBV9
j_gene: TRBJ1-2
abundance: NA
d_gene: TRBD1
CDR3nt: TGTGCCAGCACCGGGACAGACTATGGCTACACCTTC
CDR3aa: CASTGTDYGYTF

v_gene: TRBV18
j_gene: TRBJ2-7
abundance: NA
d_gene: TRBD2
CDR3nt: TGTGCCAGCTCCCCGGGGCTAGCGGGAGGTGGCGAGCAGTACTTC
CDR3aa: CASSPGLAGGGEQYF

v_gene: TRBV19
j_gene: TRBJ2-1
abundance: few
d_gene: NA
CDR3nt: TGTGCCAGTAGCCGACAGGCGAGCTCCTACAATGAGCAGTTCTTC
CDR3aa: CASSRQASSYNEQFF

v_gene: TRBV6-1
j_gene: TRBJ2-7
abundance: NA
d_gene: TRBD1
CDR3nt: TGTGCCAGCAGTGAAACAGGGGGGAACTCCTACGAGCAGTACTTC
CDR3aa: CASSETGGNSYEQYF

v_gene: TRBV25-1
j_gene: TRBJ2-7
abundance: NA
d_gene: TRBD2
CDR3nt: TGTGCCAGCAGGGGACTAGTCTACGAGCAGTACTTC
CDR3aa: CASRGLVYEQYF

v_gene: TRBV10-3
j_gene: TRBJ1-1
abundance: NA
d_gene: TRBD1
CDR3nt: TGTGCCATCAGTGATCCCGGGACAGGGCACACTGAAGCTTTCTTT
CDR3aa: CAISDPGTGHTEAFF

v_gene: TRBV10-3
j_gene: TRBJ2-2
abundance: NA
d_gene: TRBD2
CDR3nt: TGTGCCATCAGTGAGCAAGAGGGAGGGGACACCGGGGAGCTGTTTTTT
CDR3aa: CAISEQEGGDTGELFF

v_gene: TRBV12-3/TRBV12-4
j_gene: TRBJ1-2
abundance: NA
d_gene: NA
CDR3nt: TGTGCCAGCACCCGGACAGAAGGCTATGGCTACACCTTC
CDR3aa: CASTRTEGYGYTF

v_gene: TRBV13
j_gene: TRBJ2-1
abundance: NA
d_gene: TRBD2
CDR3nt: TGTGCCAGCAGCTTCGGACTAGCGACGAGCTCCTACAATGAGCAGTTCTTC
CDR3aa: CASSFGLATSSYNEQFF

v_gene: TRBV25-1
j_gene: TRBJ1-3
abundance: once
d_gene: NA
CDR3nt: TGTGCCAGCAGTGATGTTCGGAGCTCTGGAAACACCATATATTTT
CDR3aa: CASSDVRSSGNTIYF

v_gene: TRBV29-1
j_gene: TRBJ1-4
abundance: NA
d_gene: NA
CDR3nt: TGCAGCGTTGGCGAGGGAGCAGAACTGTTTTTT
CDR3aa: CSVGEGAELFF

v_gene: TRBV6-2/TRBV6-3
j_gene: TRBJ1-1
abundance: NA
d_gene: TRBD1
CDR3nt: TGTGCCAGCAGTGACCGACAGGGGAGCACTGAAGCTTTCTTT
CDR3aa: CASSDRQGSTEAFF

v_gene: TRBV28
j_gene: TRBJ1-5
abundance: NA
d_gene: NA
CDR3nt: TGTGCCAGCAGTTGGACACAGGGCTTGGATCAGCCCCAGCATTTT
CDR3aa: CASSWTQGLDQPQHF

v_gene: TRBV7-2
j_gene: TRBJ1-5
abundance: NA
d_gene: NA
CDR3nt: TGTGCCAGCAGCAAATTGCGGGACAGCAATCAGCCCCAGCATTTT
CDR3aa: CASSKLRDSNQPQHF

v_gene: TRBV15
j_gene: TRBJ1-2
abundance: NA
d_gene: NA
CDR3nt: TGTGCCACCAGCAGCTCCCCGACTAGGGACTATGGCTACACCTTC
CDR3aa: CATSSSPTRDYGYTF

v_gene: TRBV19
j_gene: TRBJ1-4
abundance: NA
d_gene: TRBD1
CDR3nt: TGTGCCAGTAGGACGGACAGGGTGATCGGAAAACTGTTTTTT
CDR3aa: CASRTDRVIGKLFF

v_gene: TRBV2
j_gene: TRBJ2-7
abundance: few
d_gene: NA
CDR3nt: TGTGCCAGCAGTGAAGCGCCCAGGGGTCTCTACGAGCAGTACTTC
CDR3aa: CASSEAPRGLYEQYF

v_gene: TRBV6-5
j_gene: TRBJ2-5
abundance: NA
d_gene: TRBD1
CDR3nt: TGTGCCAGCAGCAAGGGGGCGGCGGGAGAGACCCAGTACTTC
CDR3aa: CASSKGAAGETQYF

v_gene: TRBV10-1
j_gene: TRBJ2-7
abundance: few
d_gene: NA
CDR3nt: TGCGCCAGCAGTGACGGCAAGGCAGGCTACGAGCAGTACTTC
CDR3aa: CASSDGKAGYEQYF

v_gene: TRBV6-4
j_gene: TRBJ1-2
abundance: few
d_gene: NA
CDR3nt: TGTGCCAGCAGTGACTCCCCTTCGACAGGACGTGGCTACACCTTC
CDR3aa: CASSDSPSTGRGYTF

v_gene: TRBV19
j_gene: TRBJ1-2
abundance: NA
d_gene: NA
CDR3nt: TGTGCCAGTAGTATAGAGTACCCCGGGGATGGCTACACCTTC
CDR3aa: CASSIEYPGDGYTF

v_gene: TRBV29-1
j_gene: TRBJ1-1
abundance: NA
d_gene: NA
CDR3nt: TGCAGCGTTGAAGAGATACAGGGTTACACTGAAGCTTTCTTT
CDR3aa: CSVEEIQGYTEAFF

v_gene: TRBV5-4
j_gene: TRBJ1-2
abundance: NA
d_gene: TRBD1
CDR3nt: TGTGCCAGCAGCTTGGACAGGGGGCCACGGGGCTACACCTTC
CDR3aa: CASSLDRGPRGYTF

v_gene: TRBV4-1
j_gene: TRBJ2-2
abundance: NA
d_gene: NA
CDR3nt: TGCGCCAGCAGCCGAGGGGTCAGGGGTGGGGGCACCGGGGAGCTGTTTTTT
CDR3aa: CASSRGVRGGGTGELFF

v_gene: TRBV9
j_gene: TRBJ1-4
abundance: NA
d_gene: NA
CDR3nt: TGTGCCAGCAGTAGGGGTAGGGGGACAACTAATGAAAAACTGTTTTTT
CDR3aa: CASSRGRGTTNEKLFF

v_gene: TRBV6-2/TRBV6-3
j_gene: TRBJ2-5
abundance: NA
d_gene: NA
CDR3nt: TGTGCCAGCAGTTCAGGGGAGACCCAGTACTTC
CDR3aa: CASSSGETQYF

v_gene: TRBV2
j_gene: TRBJ1-1
abundance: NA
d_gene: NA
CDR3nt: TGTGCCAGCAGCCCAGGGTGGGGCACTGAAGCTTTCTTT
CDR3aa: CASSPGWGTEAFF

v_gene: TRBV7-2
j_gene: TRBJ1-1
abundance: NA
d_gene: TRBD1
CDR3nt: TGTGCCAGCAGTTTAAAGACAGGGGGGGGGCACACTGAAGCTTTCTTT
CDR3aa: CASSLKTGGGHTEAFF

v_gene: TRBV5-6
j_gene: TRBJ2-7
abundance: NA
d_gene: NA
CDR3nt: TGTGCCAGCAGCCGGATTGGGCTAAACCCCGCCTACGAGCAGTACTTC
CDR3aa: CASSRIGLNPAYEQYF

v_gene: TRBV11-2
j_gene: TRBJ2-7
abundance: NA
d_gene: NA
CDR3nt: TGTGCCAGCAGCTTAGGCAGCTCCTACGAGCAGTACTTC
CDR3aa: CASSLGSSYEQYF

v_gene: TRBV5-6
j_gene: TRBJ2-5
abundance: NA
d_gene: TRBD1
CDR3nt: TGTGCCAGCAGCGTAACCGGGACAGCCGACTTC
CDR3aa: CASSVTGTADF

v_gene: TRBV11-2
j_gene: TRBJ1-3
abundance: NA
d_gene: NA
CDR3nt: TGTGCCAGCAGCCCTGACGTAGCCTCTGGAAACACCATATATTTT
CDR3aa: CASSPDVASGNTIYF

v_gene: TRBV6-5
j_gene: TRBJ1-2
abundance: NA
d_gene: NA
CDR3nt: TGTGCCAGCAGATTGACAGATTATGGCTACACCTTC
CDR3aa: CASRLTDYGYTF

v_gene: TRBV30
j_gene: TRBJ2-1
abundance: NA
d_gene: NA
CDR3nt: TGTGCCTGGAGTACTCTCCGAGGGACTTTCCCGTTCTTC
CDR3aa: CAWSTLRGTFPFF

v_gene: TRBV5-4
j_gene: TRBJ1-2
abundance: NA
d_gene: NA
CDR3nt: TGTGCCAGCAGCTTGGACAGTAGCTATGGCTACACCTTC
CDR3aa: CASSLDSSYGYTF

v_gene: TRBV19
j_gene: TRBJ2-1
abundance: NA
d_gene: TRBD2
CDR3nt: TGTGCCAGTAGTATAGTCCCCCCCGGTATAGCGGGAGAGAGTGAGCAGTTCTTC
CDR3aa: CASSIVPPGIAGESEQFF